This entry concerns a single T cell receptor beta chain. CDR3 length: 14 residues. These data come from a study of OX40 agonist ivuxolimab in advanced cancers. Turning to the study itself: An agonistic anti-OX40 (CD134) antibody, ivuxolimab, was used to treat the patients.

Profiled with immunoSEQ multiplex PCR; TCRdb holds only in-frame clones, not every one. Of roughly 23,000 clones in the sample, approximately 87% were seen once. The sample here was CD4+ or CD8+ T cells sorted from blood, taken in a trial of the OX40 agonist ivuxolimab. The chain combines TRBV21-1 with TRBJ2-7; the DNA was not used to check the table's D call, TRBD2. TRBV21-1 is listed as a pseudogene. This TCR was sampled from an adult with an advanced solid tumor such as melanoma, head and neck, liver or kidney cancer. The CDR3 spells CASAGRGAMYEQYF. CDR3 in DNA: TGTGCCAGCGCCGGGAGGGGGGCGATGTACGAGCAGTACTTC.